This TCR beta chain was captured in a study of OX40 agonist ivuxolimab in advanced cancers. About the study: Patients in the trial were receiving intravenous ivuxolimab every 2 weeks, at doses of 0.01 to 10 mg/kg. Partial response was recorded in three patients: one hepatocellular carcinoma and two cutaneous melanoma cases. Study-level results: At 0.1 to 3.0 mg/kg and by week 6, clonal expansion occurred in CD4+ and CD8+ blood T cells.

The method was immunoSEQ multiplex PCR; TCRdb's version includes in-frame clones alone and lacks a portion of them. The sample comprises about 90,000 clones, about 90% of which are singletons, and approximately 7.4% rests with the top ten. Cycle 7 day 1, cycle 4 day 1, and baseline were the timepoints at which blood was sampled. CDR3 size: 13 residues. Trimming at V came to 5 bases and at J to 6 bases, leaving 3 bases not matched to a gene. Germline lookup yields CDR1 KGHSH and CDR2 LQKENI. Comment on this clone: The antigen is unknown.

The gene calls are TRBV18 and TRBJ2-7; 11 positions match TRBD2. The sequence came from an adult with an advanced solid tumor such as melanoma, head and neck, liver or kidney cancer. Sample: CD4+ or CD8+ T cells sorted from blood, taken in a trial of the OX40 agonist ivuxolimab. The CDR3 is CASSDLAGGEQYF. The DNA for the CDR3 is TGTGCCAGCTCAGACCTAGCGGGAGGCGAGCAGTACTTC.